A selection of T cell receptor beta chains follows, all from one sample in a study of blood T cell repertoires in COVID-19. Assay: immunoSEQ multiplex PCR; the TCRdb copy retains only in-frame clones and omits some. This table holds around 230,000 clones, about four fifths found once. Sequenced sample: peripheral blood. These receptors were collected from a woman aged 50 to 65 with acute or convalescent COVID-19. CDR3s include the opening cysteine and the closing phenylalanine or tryptophan. The D gene is left open where the match is weak. Where a row states a size, it is once, few, many or the class of an expanded clone; other rows omit it.

d_gene,v_gene,j_gene,abundance,CDR3aa,CDR3nt
.,TRBV11-3,TRBJ1-1,.,CASSLNRNTEAFF,TGTGCCAGCAGCTTGAACAGGAACACTGAAGCTTTCTTT
TRBD2,TRBV28,TRBJ2-7,.,CASSSSLAGGNEQYF,TGTGCCAGCAGTTCCTCCCTAGCGGGAGGGAACGAGCAGTACTTC
.,TRBV7-2,TRBJ2-2,once,CASSFGHPRTGELFF,TGTGCCAGCAGCTTTGGACACCCGAGGACCGGGGAGCTGTTTTTT
TRBD2,TRBV15,TRBJ2-7,.,CATSRQTSGSYEQYF,TGTGCCACCAGCAGACAGACTAGCGGGAGCTACGAGCAGTACTTC
.,TRBV7-2,TRBJ2-1,.,CASSSSRQANYNEQFF,TGTGCCAGCAGCTCCTCGAGACAGGCGAACTACAATGAGCAGTTCTTC
.,TRBV6-5,TRBJ1-2,few,CASSTPTGGNYGYTF,TGTGCCAGCAGTACCCCAACCGGGGGGAACTATGGCTACACCTTC
.,TRBV6-2/TRBV6-3,TRBJ2-7,.,CASSLSSYEQYF,TGTGCCAGCAGTCTTAGCTCCTACGAGCAGTACTTC
TRBD1,TRBV12-5,TRBJ1-4,.,CASGLVVTGGNEKLFF,TGTGCTAGTGGTTTGGTAGTAACAGGGGGCAATGAAAAACTGTTTTTT
TRBD1,TRBV10-3,TRBJ2-7,once,CAIGPGQGAYEQYF,TGTGCCATCGGACCGGGACAGGGGGCCTACGAGCAGTACTTC
TRBD1,TRBV19,TRBJ2-7,.,CASSPGRTGRTYEQYF,TGTGCCAGTAGTCCGGGCCGGACAGGGCGAACCTACGAGCAGTACTTC
TRBD1,TRBV29-1,TRBJ1-1,.,CSVGQGTEAFF,TGCAGCGTTGGACAGGGCACTGAAGCTTTCTTT
.,TRBV10-2,TRBJ2-2,once,CASSEFRVRNTGELFF,TGCGCCAGCAGTGAGTTCCGAGTCCGGAACACCGGGGAGCTGTTTTTT
.,TRBV7-9,TRBJ1-6,.,CASSHDRSSYNSPLHF,TGTGCCAGCAGCCATGACAGGAGCTCCTATAATTCACCCCTCCACTTT
TRBD2,TRBV7-9,TRBJ2-1,.,CASSLWGAGDNEQFF,TGTGCCAGCAGCTTATGGGGCGCGGGAGACAATGAGCAGTTCTTC
.,TRBV5-1,TRBJ2-6,once,CASSLSAGGSGANVLTF,TGCGCCAGCAGCTTGTCCGCGGGCGGCTCTGGGGCCAACGTCCTGACTTTC
.,TRBV28,TRBJ2-5,.,CASSPRVQETQYF,TGTGCCAGCAGTCCCCGGGTCCAAGAGACCCAGTACTTC
.,TRBV19,TRBJ2-7,.,CASSIQGGYEQYF,TGTGCCAGTAGTATACAGGGTGGCTACGAGCAGTACTTC
TRBD1,TRBV30,TRBJ1-2,.,CAWSAQGNYGYTF,TGTGCCTGGAGTGCACAGGGGAACTATGGCTACACCTTC
.,TRBV12-3/TRBV12-4,TRBJ1-2,few,CASSGQFYGYTF,TGTGCCAGCAGCGGACAGTTCTATGGCTACACCTTC
TRBD1,TRBV3-1/TRBV3-2,TRBJ1-3,.,CASSQEDRAARPIYF,TGTGCCAGCAGCCAGGAAGACAGGGCGGCTCGGCCCATATATTTT
TRBD1,TRBV29-1,TRBJ1-1,.,CSVDRQGGTEAFF,TGCAGCGTTGATAGGCAGGGGGGCACTGAAGCTTTCTTT
TRBD2,TRBV18,TRBJ2-1,once,CASSPPIAGSYNEQFF,TGTGCCAGCTCACCACCGATAGCGGGATCCTACAATGAGCAGTTCTTC
TRBD1,TRBV27,TRBJ2-7,.,CASRRTGGAYEQYF,TGTGCCAGCAGACGGACAGGGGGGGCCTACGAGCAGTACTTC
.,TRBV10-2,TRBJ1-1,once,CASSELRLRAGKNTEAFF,TGCGCCAGCAGTGAGTTGAGGCTCCGGGCAGGGAAGAACACTGAAGCTTTCTTT
.,TRBV29-1,TRBJ1-1,once,CSVGGVLGTEAFF,TGCAGCGTAGGGGGGGTCCTTGGGACTGAAGCTTTCTTT
TRBD2,TRBV11-3,TRBJ2-2,.,CASSRDTSGPGELFF,TGTGCCAGCAGTCGAGATACTAGCGGGCCCGGGGAGCTGTTTTTT
TRBD1,TRBV6-4,TRBJ1-6,.,CASSVTGGDNSPLHF,TGTGCCAGCAGTGTGACAGGGGGCGATAATTCACCCCTCCACTTT
.,TRBV9,TRBJ2-1,.,CASSAGGRSSYNEQFF,TGTGCCAGCAGCGCGGGCGGGCGGAGCTCCTACAATGAGCAGTTCTTC
.,TRBV10-3,TRBJ1-1,.,CAIRGLGGTEAFF,TGTGCCATCAGGGGCTTGGGGGGCACTGAAGCTTTCTTT
TRBD2,TRBV28,TRBJ2-3,once,CASSLPGLDYTDTQYF,TGTGCCAGCAGTTTACCGGGACTAGACTACACAGATACGCAGTATTTT
.,TRBV5-4,TRBJ1-1,.,CASSFMRDTEAFF,TGTGCCAGCAGCTTCATGAGAGACACTGAAGCTTTCTTT
.,TRBV27,TRBJ2-1,.,CASQSLAHNEQFF,TGTGCCAGCCAATCTCTAGCGCACAATGAGCAGTTCTTC